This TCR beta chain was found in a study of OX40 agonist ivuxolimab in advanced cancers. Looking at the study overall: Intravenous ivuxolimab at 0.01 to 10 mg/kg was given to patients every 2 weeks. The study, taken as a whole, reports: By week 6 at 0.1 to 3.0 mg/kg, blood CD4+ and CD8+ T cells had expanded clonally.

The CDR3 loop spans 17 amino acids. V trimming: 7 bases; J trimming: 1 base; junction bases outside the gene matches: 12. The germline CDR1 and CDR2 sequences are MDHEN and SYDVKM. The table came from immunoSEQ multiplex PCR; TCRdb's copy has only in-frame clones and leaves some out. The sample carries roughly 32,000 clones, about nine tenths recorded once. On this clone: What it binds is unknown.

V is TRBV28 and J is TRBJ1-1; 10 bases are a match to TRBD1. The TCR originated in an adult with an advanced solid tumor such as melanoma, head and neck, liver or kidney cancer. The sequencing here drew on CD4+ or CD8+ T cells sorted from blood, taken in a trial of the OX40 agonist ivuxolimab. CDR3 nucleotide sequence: TGTGCCAGCACCCAGTTACGACAGGGGGCTGGGAACACTGAAGCTTTCTTT. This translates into CASTQLRQGAGNTEAFF.